These 25 T cell receptor beta chains were sequenced from one sample in a study of cytomegalovirus exposure and HLA in healthy donors. TCRdb's copy holds only in-frame clones and misses some; the assay was immunoSEQ multiplex PCR. This sample yields 250,000 to 350,000 clones, of which 70% to 90% are seen a single time; around 0.84% belongs to the top ten. The sequencing sample was made of PBMCs. These receptors were obtained from a woman aged 18-29 years in good health and CMV-seronegative.

The V and J genes are TRBV29-1 and TRBJ2-7, with 12 bases identical to TRBD2. Germline CDR1 and CDR2: SQVTM and ANQGSEA. The CDR3 sequence is 15 residues long. With 6 bases clipped from V and 0 bases from J, the junction kept 6 bases outside the gene matches. In nucleotides, the CDR3 is TGCAGCGTCCAATCGACTAGCGGGAGCTCCTACGAGCAGTACTTC. This translates into CSVQSTSGSSYEQYF.

The chain uses TRBV30 and TRBJ1-2; possibly TRBD1 for D (6 bases). CDR3 length: 13 residues. The germline V gene encodes CDR1 GTSNPN and CDR2 SVGIG (reference sequence). Trimming removed 0 bases from V and 5 bases from J, with 10 bases in between. CDR3 nucleotides: TGTGCCTGGAGTGTGGGCAGGGGTTATGGCTACACCTTC. Protein product: CAWSVGRGYGYTF.

This clone occurred a few times. The V and J genes are TRBV7-2 and TRBJ1-2; 9 nucleotides line up with TRBD1. The germline CDR1 and CDR2 sequences are SGHTA and FQGNSA. The CDR3 extends over 17 amino acids. The J segment lost 2 bases and the V segment lost 2 bases, leaving 9 bases of the junction unmatched. The CDR3 is CASSLSTGGASNYGYTF. The CDR3 DNA follows: TGTGCCAGCAGCTTAAGTACAGGGGGCGCATCGAACTATGGCTACACCTTC.

The chain is built from TRBV5-1 and TRBJ2-3; 7 nucleotides align to TRBD1. The CDR3 runs 15 residues. Unmatched junction bases numbered 8, after V lost 5 bases and J lost 2 bases. The germline CDR1 and CDR2 sequences are SGHRS and YFSETQ. The CDR3 loop reads CASSVGQPTTDTQYF. CDR3 nucleotides: TGCGCCAGCAGTGTGGGACAGCCGACCACAGATACGCAGTATTTT.

This clone has just one count. The V and J genes are TRBV10-2 and TRBJ1-5; D gene uncertain. Germline loops: CDR1 WSHSY, CDR2 SAAADI. The CDR3 length is 16 residues. V dropped 4 bases and J dropped 2 bases, with 15 bases sitting between them. This CDR3 is CASSGAGGVGNQPQHF. CDR3 in DNA: TGCGCCAGCAGTGGAGCGGGCGGGGTAGGCAATCAGCCCCAGCATTTT.

The chain joins TRBV19 to TRBJ1-2, with D perhaps TRBD1 (5 bases). CDR3 length: 14 residues. Germline CDR1 reads LNHDA; CDR2 reads SQIVND (reference sequence). Between the trimmed V and J ends, which lost 0 bases and 3 bases, there was a span of 8 bases. The CDR3 nucleotides are TGTGCCAGTAGTATAGACGGGGGATACTATGGCTACACCTTC. It yields the protein CASSIDGGYYGYTF.

This clone was counted a single time. This chain links TRBV5-1 with TRBJ2-1, with TRBD2 matching 9 bases. The V gene end was trimmed by 4 bases and the J gene end by 5 bases; junction bases not matched to a gene: 10. The CDR3 is 16 amino acids. Germline CDR1 is SGHRS and CDR2 is YFSETQ. DNA of the CDR3: TGCGCCAGCAGCCCAGTAGCGGGAGTATCCCACAATGAGCAGTTCTTC. Its translation: CASSPVAGVSHNEQFF.

Here the CDR3 reads CASSQDAGATTDTQYF. CDR3 in DNA: TGTGCCAGCAGCCAAGATGCAGGGGCTACCACAGATACGCAGTATTTT. The rearrangement joins TRBV4-2 to TRBJ2-3; a possible D gene is TRBD1 (6 bases). Germline V gene lookup returns CDR1 LGHNA and CDR2 YNFKEQ. V lost 0 bases, J lost 2 bases, and 12 bases lay in between. The CDR3 totals 16 residues.

This clone is a singleton in its sample. CDR3 in amino acids: CASSTLSMETQYF. The CDR3 region has the DNA TGTGCCAGCTCAACACTGAGCATGGAGACCCAGTACTTC. This chain uses TRBV18 with TRBJ2-5; no clear D. The V and J ends lost 5 bases and 5 bases respectively, with 12 bases between them. The CDR3 runs to 13 residues. Per germline, CDR1 KGHSH and CDR2 LQKENI.

The chain uses TRBV9 and TRBJ2-1; 8 bases are a match to TRBD2. Germline-derived CDR1 and CDR2 are SGDLS and YYNGEE. J lost 2 bases, V lost 4 bases, and 8 bases had no gene match. This CDR3 contains 16 residues. The CDR3 DNA sequence: TGTGCCAGCAGCTTATGGGGTAGCGGGACCTACAATGAGCAGTTCTTC. Translating gives CASSLWGSGTYNEQFF.

The chain joins TRBV19 to TRBJ2-7; TRBD2 matches 12 bases. Germline CDR1 and CDR2: LNHDA and SQIVND (reference sequence). Germline trimming cut 4 bases from V and 7 bases from J; bases unmatched to any gene: 5. This CDR3 has 14 residues. The CDR3 coding sequence is TGTGCCAGTAGTAAGGGACTAGCGGGTGGGGAGCAGTACTTC. Protein product: CASSKGLAGGEQYF.

There are a few counts of this clone. This chain connects TRBV2 to TRBJ1-2, with a tentative D call TRBD1 (6 bases). Germline V gene sequence: CDR1 SNHLY, CDR2 FYNNEI. CDR3 size: 12 residues. Deletions cut 5 bases from V and 6 bases from J, with 10 bases between. For the CDR3, the DNA is TGTGCCAGCAGTACAGGGTTCGATGGCTACACCTTC. Encoded protein: CASSTGFDGYTF.

This rearrangement joins TRBV7-2 to TRBJ2-7, with 14 positions matching TRBD2. The CDR3 is 16 amino acids. Trimming at V came to 1 base and at J to 2 bases, leaving 1 base not matched to a gene. Germline V gene data show CDR1 as SGHTA and CDR2 as FQGNSA. Here the CDR3 DNA reads TGTGCCAGCAGCTTAGGGGGACTAGCGGGAGCCTACGAGCAGTACTTC. It specifies CASSLGGLAGAYEQYF. Looking up the rest from reference TRBV7-2 and TRBJ2-7 gives the full variable domain: GAGVSQSPSNKVTEKGKDVELRCDPISGHTALYWYRQSLGQGLEFLIYFQGNSAPDKSGLPSDRFSAERTGGSVSTLTIQRTQQEDSAVYLCASSLGGLAGAYEQYFGPGTRLTVT.

This clone has only a few counts. This sequence joins TRBV27 and TRBJ1-2; D ambiguous. The CDR3 spans 12 residues. Trimming stripped 7 bases from V and 8 bases from J, with 14 bases between. CDR1 is MNHEY, CDR2 SMNVEV, per germline (reference sequence). This chain's CDR3 is CASTSAAGGYTF. The CDR3 DNA reads as TGTGCCAGCACCTCCGCCGCAGGCGGCTACACCTTC.

This clone was counted only a few times. CDR3 amino acids: CASSLGSGLETQYF. The CDR3 DNA sequence: TGTGCCAGCAGCTTAGGTTCGGGTTTGGAGACCCAGTACTTC. The rearrangement links TRBV7-7 to TRBJ2-5; D remains unclear. The CDR3 length is 14 residues. The germline V and J ends were trimmed by 1 base and 5 bases, with 11 bases remaining between them. Germline values: CDR1 SSHAT, CDR2 FNYEAQ (reference sequence).

The CDR3 sequence: CAINPGQSQETQYF. CDR3 sequence (DNA): TGTGCCATCAATCCAGGACAGAGCCAAGAGACCCAGTACTTC. V is TRBV10-3 and J is TRBJ2-5, with D perhaps matching TRBD1 (6 bases). Trimming pared 7 bases from V and 1 base from J, leaving 13 bases between. The CDR3 has 14 residues. The germline V gene encodes CDR1 ENHRY and CDR2 SYGVKD.

The V call is TRBV4-3, the J call TRBJ1-4; 9 bases agree with TRBD1. The CDR3 covers 14 residues. Germline V CDR1 and CDR2: LGHNA, YSLEER. The J segment lost 6 bases and the V segment lost 4 bases, leaving 3 bases of the junction unmatched. The CDR3 DNA sequence: TGCGCCAGCAGCCCCGGACAGGGGTATGAAAAACTGTTTTTT. It specifies CASSPGQGYEKLFF.

The chain links TRBV30 to TRBJ2-3; a weak D match, TRBD2 (5 bases). The CDR3 is 12 residues long. V shed 0 bases and J shed 10 bases, with 11 bases lying between them. The germline CDR1 and CDR2 sequences are GTSNPN and SVGIG (reference sequence). Written as DNA, the CDR3 is TGTGCCTGGAGTGTCGAGACTACAGCGCAGTATTTT. It specifies CAWSVETTAQYF.

The rearrangement links TRBV7-9 to TRBJ2-6; D gene uncertain. The germline CDR1 and CDR2 sequences are SEHNR and FQNEAQ (reference sequence). The CDR3 totals 15 residues. Deletions cut 5 bases from V and 5 bases from J, with 13 bases between. CDR3 nucleotide sequence: TGTGCCAGCAGCGCAAAACAAAGTCGGGCCAACGTCCTGACTTTC. Translated, it gives CASSAKQSRANVLTF.

The chain couples TRBV19 to TRBJ1-5; 7 bases are a match to TRBD1. The CDR3 consists of 15 residues. From germline, CDR1 is LNHDA and CDR2 SQIVND (reference sequence). Unmatched junction bases numbered 11, after V lost 7 bases and J lost 5 bases. CDR3 loop: CASTHRDRRDQPQHF. In DNA, the CDR3 is TGTGCCAGTACCCATAGGGACAGACGAGATCAGCCCCAGCATTTT.

The chain combines TRBV20-1 with TRBJ1-1, with 7 nucleotides matching TRBD1. Germline CDR1 and CDR2: DFQATT and SNEGSKA (reference sequence). The CDR3 spans 11 residues. V shed 6 bases, J shed 6 bases, and the junction held 4 bases outside the gene matches. This CDR3 reads CSADRVAEAFF. CDR3 nucleotide sequence: TGCAGTGCCGACAGGGTTGCTGAAGCTTTCTTT.

The chain is built from TRBV5-1 and TRBJ2-3, with TRBD2 identical over 7 bases. The V gene's germline CDR1 is SGHRS and CDR2 YFSETQ. The CDR3 covers 15 residues. The V segment lost 1 base and the J segment 3 bases; nucleotides outside the gene matches: 5. The CDR3 DNA reads TGCGCCAGCAGCTTGCAGCGGGGCATGACAGATACGCAGTATTTT. It encodes CASSLQRGMTDTQYF.

This chain uses TRBV6-4 with TRBJ2-2, with D possibly being TRBD2 (5 bases). This CDR3 is 16 amino acids long. With 6 bases removed from V and 4 bases from J, the gap between germline ends came to 18 bases. The germline CDR1 and CDR2 sequences are MRHNA and SNTAGT. CDR3 amino acids: CASSGGGRVGTGELFF. The CDR3 DNA is TGTGCCAGCAGCGGCGGAGGTCGTGTGGGCACCGGGGAGCTGTTTTTT.

This chain uses TRBV6-1 with TRBJ2-7; D remains ambiguous. The CDR3 has 10 residues. The germline V gene encodes CDR1 MNHNS and CDR2 SASEGT. The ends were cut back, 10 bases at V and 3 bases at J, with 7 bases in the middle. The CDR3: CATGRYEQYF. The CDR3 region has the DNA TGTGCCACTGGCCGCTACGAGCAGTACTTC.

The chain links TRBV5-1 to TRBJ2-3; possibly TRBD2 for D (5 bases). CDR1 SGHRS and CDR2 YFSETQ come from the germline V gene. This CDR3 comprises 15 residues. The V end was cut by 4 bases, the J end by 1 base, with 13 bases between. DNA of the CDR3: TGCGCCAGCAGCAACCTTGGGCGGGGCACAGATACGCAGTATTTT. This translates into CASSNLGRGTDTQYF.